The 24 T cell receptor beta chains reported below all come from one sample, sequenced in a study of vaccination and CD4 T cells after COVID-19 (dated by TCRdb to between 2021 and 2024). The treatment or condition label on this specimen signifies: approximately 9-day PBMC culture with coronavirus spike peptide pools or control peptides (ViraFEST assay). Library preparation was by PCR. Sequencer: Illumina iSeq 100. TCR sequencing of DNA from cultured CD4+ T cells used the Oncomine TCR Beta short-read assay at the Johns Hopkins FTIC core. TCRdb trimmed public reads at Q25 via fastp, called clones via MiXCR and kept in-frame beta chains. Merged by CDR3 protein, the rows form single entries marked with the most common genes and DNA. Counted in this sample were some 4,000 distinct CDR3 sequences; 17% of them appeared once. The leading ten clones occupy around 21% of the sample. Their antigens remain unidentified.

The sample was CD4+ T cells from blood, cultured in vitro. These TCRs come from a human donor who had recovered from COVID-19.

This clonotype is medium-sized by share. V is TRBV7-3 and J is TRBJ2-2; TRBD2 might be the D (6 bases). V was cut by 7 bases and J by 6 bases, with 12 bases left in between. CDR1 and CDR2 from the germline V gene are SGHTA and FQGTGA. This CDR3 contains 13 residues. The CDR3 protein is CASTLPGAGELFF. CDR3 coding DNA: TGTGCCAGCACCCTCCCGGGGGCCGGGGAGCTGTTTTTT.

The chain recombines TRBV19 with TRBJ2-7; either TRBD1 or TRBD2 may fit D (5 bases each). V lost 1 base to trimming and J lost 2 bases, with 12 bases between them. The CDR3 spans 15 residues. The germline V gene has CDR1 LNHDA and CDR2 SQIVND (reference sequence). For the CDR3, the DNA is TGTGCCAGTAGTATAGGGGGGAAGAGAACCTACGAGCAGTACTTC. It translates to CASSIGGKRTYEQYF.

This chain joins TRBV25-1 and TRBJ2-5; TRBD2 agrees at 7 bases. V lost 6 bases, J lost 5 bases, and 12 bases stayed unmatched. Germline CDR1 reads MGHDK; CDR2 reads SYGVNS. The CDR3 loop spans 15 amino acids. CDR3 in amino acids: CASSPATGEGETQYF. CDR3 nucleotides: TGTGCCAGCAGCCCCGCGACCGGGGAGGGGGAGACCCAGTACTTC.

This clonotype is deemed medium-sized. The chain is built from TRBV27 and TRBJ1-1; 9 nucleotides match TRBD1. The CDR3 is 16 amino acids. CDR1 and CDR2 (germline): MNHEY, SMNVEV (reference sequence). The V segment lost 5 bases and the J segment 5 bases; nucleotides outside the gene matches: 12. The CDR3 reads CASSRPGTGYGTEAFF. The CDR3 coding sequence is TGTGCCAGCAGTCGTCCCGGGACAGGGTACGGAACTGAAGCTTTCTTT.

About this clonotype itself: At one end, the junction sequence differs from germline, possibly due to a read error. The chain combines TRBV20-1 with TRBJ2-5; D is tentatively TRBD1 or TRBD2 (5 bases each). This CDR3 has 13 residues. Germline CDR1 reads DFQATT; CDR2 reads SNEGSKA (reference sequence). The CDR3 DNA reads TGCGGTGCTCTGGGACCCTACCAAGAGACCCAGTACTTC. Translation: CGALGPYQETQYF.

This clonotype was seen a single time. The chain recombines TRBV29-1 with TRBJ1-2; no firm D call. Germline CDR1 is SQVTM and CDR2 is ANQGSEA. The CDR3 loop spans 13 amino acids. Between the trimmed V and J ends, which lost 6 bases and 2 bases, there was a span of 13 bases. CDR3 sequence (DNA): TGCAGCGTCAACCAAGGTCAGAACTATGGCTACACCTTC. This encodes CSVNQGQNYGYTF.

In its sample, this clonotype ranks as medium-sized (0.01 to 0.1%). The chain is built from TRBV7-6 and TRBJ2-7; D possibly matches TRBD1 or TRBD2 (5 bases each). Germline V gene data show CDR1 as SGHVS and CDR2 as FNYEAQ. CDR3 length: 21 amino acids. V was cut by 0 bases and J by 2 bases, with 29 bases left in between. For the CDR3, the DNA is TGTGCCAGCAGCTTAGCGGGCTTCGTGGTAGAGGGGCCAGGTTCGACCTACGAGCAGTACTTC. Residues: CASSLAGFVVEGPGSTYEQYF.

In its sample, this clonotype ranks as medium-sized. The V gene is TRBV2, the J gene TRBJ1-3; D is uncertain. This CDR3 is built from 15 residues. The germline CDR1 and CDR2 sequences are SNHLY and FYNNEI. V was pared by 1 base and J by 7 bases, with 14 bases between. This CDR3 is CASSEVSLQGNTIYF. The DNA of the CDR3 is TGTGCCAGCAGTGAAGTGAGCCTCCAAGGGAACACCATATATTTT.

This clonotype was observed a few times. The V call is TRBV6-7, the J call TRBJ1-5, with no clear D. TRBV6-7 is classed as an ORF, of uncertain function. The V gene lost 0 bases and the J gene lost 11 bases, with 14 bases spanning the gap. This CDR3 comprises 14 residues. CDR3 loop: CASSYSIRRLSQHF. CDR3 nucleotide sequence: TGTGCCAGCAGTTACTCGATCCGCCGCCTGTCCCAGCATTTT.

With respect to this clonotype: One base away lies a much larger clone, so this may be a sequencing read error. The V gene is TRBV7-2, the J gene TRBJ2-4; D remains ambiguous. The CDR3 covers 12 residues. Germline values: CDR1 SGHTA, CDR2 FQGNSA. The CDR3 spells CASSFASNILYF. The DNA for the CDR3 is TGTGCCAGCAGCTTCGCGAGTAACATTCTGTACTTC.

The CDR3 protein is CATNADRATNEKLFF. In DNA form, the CDR3 reads TGTGCCACCAACGCCGACAGAGCAACTAATGAAAAACTGTTTTTT. The chain combines TRBV15 with TRBJ1-4, with a possible D match to TRBD1 (5 bases). The CDR3 runs to 15 residues. V was trimmed by 7 bases and J by 0 bases, leaving 12 bases between them. Germline V gene sequence: CDR1 LNHNV, CDR2 YYDKDF (reference sequence).

A few counts support this clonotype. As DNA, the CDR3 is TGTGCCAGCAGCGCGACTAGCGGGGGGGCAGGCACCGGGGAGCTGTTTTTT. This sequence encodes CASSATSGGAGTGELFF. V gene TRBV7-9 combines with J gene TRBJ2-2, with 14 bases aligning to TRBD2. The CDR3 consists of 17 residues. Per germline, CDR1 SEHNR and CDR2 FQNEAQ (reference sequence). Germline trimming cut 5 bases from V and 4 bases from J; bases unmatched to any gene: 6.

This clonotype is a singleton in its sample. This chain links TRBV3-1 with TRBJ2-7; maybe TRBD1 (7 bases). The CDR3 runs 15 residues. The germline V and J ends were trimmed by 1 base and 4 bases, with 14 bases remaining between them. The germline V gene encodes CDR1 LGHDT and CDR2 YNNKEL (reference sequence). In DNA form, the CDR3 reads TGTGCCAGCAGCCAAGGTTGGAGGGGGCAGTACGAGCAGTACTTC. It codes for CASSQGWRGQYEQYF.

The CDR3 DNA reads TGCAGTGCTAGTCAGGGCCCCAATCAGCCCCAGCATTTT. It translates to CSASQGPNQPQHF. The rearrangement links TRBV20-1 to TRBJ1-5; possibly TRBD1 for D (5 bases). Germline V gene sequence: CDR1 DFQATT, CDR2 SNEGSKA (reference sequence). This CDR3 spans 13 amino acids. V lost 3 bases, J lost 3 bases, and 9 bases lay in between.

This sequence joins TRBV19 and TRBJ2-1; no definite D call. This CDR3 spans 11 amino acids. The germline V gene has CDR1 LNHDA and CDR2 SQIVND (reference sequence). Between the trimmed V and J ends, which lost 5 bases and 7 bases, there was a span of 6 bases. CDR3 sequence reads: CASSSRNEQFF. The CDR3 bases are TGTGCCAGTAGTTCGCGTAATGAGCAGTTCTTC.

This clonotype was found once. This sequence joins TRBV2 and TRBJ1-6; no definite D call. There are 13 residues in the CDR3. Trimming shortened V by 2 bases and J by 11 bases, and 10 bases separated the two germline ends. In germline, CDR1 is SNHLY, CDR2 FYNNEI. The CDR3 reads CASSEFAKAPLHF. The DNA of the CDR3 is TGTGCCAGCAGTGAATTCGCGAAGGCACCCCTCCACTTT.

J is TRBJ2-5 and V is TRBV5-4; TRBD2 agrees at 8 bases. The junction had 7 bases not matched to a gene; V was cut back by 1 base and J by 5 bases. CDR1 is SGHNT and CDR2 is YYREEE in the germline V gene (reference sequence). This CDR3 contains 15 residues. The CDR3 DNA reads TGTGCCAGCAGCTTGCCGGGGGGGTTAGGGGAGACCCAGTACTTC. As protein: CASSLPGGLGETQYF.

The chain couples TRBV18 to TRBJ1-1; a possible D gene is TRBD1 (6 bases). The CDR3 totals 16 residues. Germline CDR1 and CDR2: KGHSH and LQKENI. V dropped 0 bases and J dropped 2 bases, with 13 bases sitting between them. As DNA, the CDR3 is TGTGCCAGCTCACCACCTAGCGGCAGGGGAAACACTGAAGCTTTCTTT. Its protein is CASSPPSGRGNTEAFF.

Sample share makes this clonotype medium-sized. V is TRBV6-2 or TRBV6-3 and J is TRBJ1-6, with D hard to call. CDR3 length: 14 residues. The V end lost 2 bases, the J end lost 10 bases, and 12 bases lay between the germline ends. Germline V gene data show CDR1 as MNHEY and CDR2 as SVGEGT. The CDR3 DNA is TGTGCCAGCAGTTACGAGGGAAGTGGATCACCCCTCCACTTT. Translation gives CASSYEGSGSPLHF.

This clonotype appeared a few times. This chain uses TRBV5-1 with TRBJ2-4, with D hard to call. The germline gives CDR1 SGHRS, CDR2 YFSETQ. The V gene lost 2 bases and the J gene lost 3 bases, with 9 bases spanning the gap. CDR3 length equals 14 residues. The CDR3 sequence is CASSFEEDKNIQYF. As DNA, the CDR3 is TGCGCCAGCAGCTTCGAGGAAGACAAAAACATTCAGTACTTC.

This clonotype is categorized as medium-sized. The CDR3 coding sequence is TGTGCCAGCAGTTTAAAGGGGGAGAGGCCCCAGCATTTT. This sequence encodes CASSLKGERPQHF. V is TRBV12-3 or TRBV12-4 and J is TRBJ1-5, with TRBD1 as a possible D gene (6 bases). V dropped 2 bases and J dropped 9 bases, with 11 bases sitting between them. The CDR3 is 13 residues long.

The chain couples TRBV7-3 to TRBJ2-5; a possible D gene is TRBD2 (6 bases). V was shortened by 6 bases and J by 2 bases, with 10 bases between the two germline ends. In germline, CDR1 is SGHTA, CDR2 FQGTGA. This CDR3 has 13 residues. The CDR3 region is CASSLAEQETQYF. CDR3 nucleotides: TGTGCCAGCAGTTTAGCGGAACAAGAGACCCAGTACTTC.

This clonotype has just a few counts. The chain joins TRBV6-1 to TRBJ2-7; TRBD1 matches at 7 bases. The CDR3 sequence is 16 residues long. Germline CDR1 reads MNHNS; CDR2 reads SASEGT. V lost 8 bases and J lost 0; bases outside the gene matches: 13. DNA for the CDR3: TGTGCCAGCGGCCCTAACAGGGGCGTTAGCTCCTACGAGCAGTACTTC. Its protein is CASGPNRGVSSYEQYF.

This clonotype has more than one count but fewer than ten. The V call is TRBV29-1, the J call TRBJ1-2; D might be TRBD1 (6 bases). This CDR3 is built from 15 residues. V was pared by 7 bases and J by 7 bases, with 25 bases between. Germline CDR1 and CDR2: SQVTM and ANQGSEA. The CDR3 sequence: CSGGDTYGRGGGYTF. CDR3 DNA: TGCAGCGGGGGGGACACATACGGCCGAGGGGGTGGCTACACCTTC.